This T cell receptor beta chain emerged from a study of beta chain features in type 1 diabetes (dated 2018 in TCRdb). For the study in its entirety: Mean age, gender distribution, total cell number and subset yield were not different between patients and healthy donors. In the study, TCRB repertoires of sorted circulating CD4+ T cell subsets from recently diagnosed type 1 diabetes patients were compared with those of matched healthy donors. Naive and central memory subsets were obtained from all 30 or so donors, but regulatory and stem cell-like memory subsets were isolated from only 8 patients and 8 healthy donors. A total of 90 million to 130 million sorted cells were examined across all samples, and a strong correlation was observed between cell number per subset and RNA yield.

All of the isolated RNA was reverse transcribed with the High Capacity cDNA Reverse Transcription Kit, so expressed TCRB transcripts were sequenced. Naive, central memory and regulatory T cell samples underwent deep immunoSEQ sequencing, averaging about 3.5 million total reads per sample. After sorted cells were lysed in RLT buffer, RNA was extracted with DNase-treated RNeasy Micro or Mini kits, with the choice depending on cell number. To prevent cross-contamination, every cell subset was processed on its own, while patient and healthy donor samples were processed together. Using the immunoSEQ multiplex PCR, TCRB sequences were amplified from cDNA into 87-bp fragments spanning the CDR3 region. Sequencing of the amplicons was done on the Illumina HiSeq platform. As for how the authors treated the data: PCR bias was computationally corrected using synthetic template baselines, reads within Hamming distance 2 were collapsed, and singletons that could not be merged were discarded. Reads were aligned against IMGT so that V, D and J genes, CDR3 length and insertions or deletions at six rearrangement sites could be assigned. Clonotype counts were normalized to sorted cell number within each subset before computing true diversity and Gini coefficients with the tcR R package. Repertoire sharing was quantified using the overlap coefficient calculated on TCRB nucleotide sequences. The clones in this table, taken by TCRdb from immuneACCESS, are in-frame only. Not every clone is retained; where verified, under half of the shortfall comes from an unresolved V gene, and the cause of the rest is unknown. D and trimming were read from the DNA, whereas the V and J calls and clone size are those reported in that table. Recorded for this sample are about 170,000 clones; around 7.8% of them occurred a single time. Jointly, the top ten make up approximately 0.85% of the sample.

CDR1 and CDR2 are read off the germline V gene as LGHNA and YSLEER. V loses 4 bases, J loses 1 base, and the germline ends lie 6 bases apart. From the cysteine through the phenylalanine, the CDR3 covers 13 amino acids. Just the 39-base CDR3 DNA is kept, in frame starting at base 1. Each donor gave one peripheral blood draw, averaging approximately 110 mL, which was collected into heparinised tubes. A BD FACSAria II was used to sort naive, central memory, regulatory and stem cell-like memory CD4+ T cells with a panel that included CD45RO, CCR7, CD25, CD127, CD95 and CD27. Every sorted population had a purity above 95%. Right away, PBMCs were isolated by Lymphoprep density gradient centrifugation and were stained directly, with no culture step. So that batch effects would be minimized, each experiment stained and sorted samples in pairs, pairing one healthy donor with one patient. Findings and caveats that apply to the study as a whole: Type 1 diabetes patients showed a moderate but significant shortening of TCRB CDR3 length in all four CD4+ subsets. PCR may preferentially amplify shorter templates, but because patient and control samples were amplified and corrected together, any resulting skew would affect both groups equally. HLA sub-analyses involved small numbers of individuals, so any influence of HLA type on TCRB rearrangement remained unresolved. Because cDNA was sequenced instead of genomic DNA, activated cells with high expression could be over-represented, although the groups did not differ in activation or CD3 levels. Patients with type 1 diabetes made fewer insertions and deleted more nucleotides at VDJ recombination sites, implying thymic rearrangement abnormalities. Naive, central memory and regulatory TCRB repertoires appeared to be more similar among patients than among healthy donors.

This clone has just a few counts. Its antigen remains undetermined. Base-call qualities are not available, and no considerably larger clone is one nucleotide away. The chain is made from TRBV4-3 and TRBJ2-3; there is no confident call for the D gene. This TCR was recovered from a woman aged 40 to 50 with type 1 diabetes. What was sequenced was central memory CD4+ T cells from blood. The CDR3 protein: CASSPTGTDTQYF. The base sequence is TGCGCCAGCAGCCCGACTGGCACAGATACGCAGTATTTT.